These 27 T cell receptor beta chains share one sample of origin, sequenced in a study of control samples from healthy donors and cancer patients. Libraries were prepared by immunoSEQ multiplex PCR; TCRdb keeps only in-frame clonotypes and omits some of them. The sample shows 120,000 to 150,000 clones, approximately 94% of them seen only once. Sequenced input: blood. These receptors were obtained from a man younger than 30 in good health.

This clone occurred a few times. The same CDR3 also results from other DNA sequences found in this sample. This rearrangement joins TRBV19 to TRBJ2-1; D gene unclear. The CDR3 is made up of 11 amino acids. The V end was cut by 0 bases, the J end by 9 bases, with 3 bases between. Per germline, CDR1 LNHDA and CDR2 SQIVND (reference sequence). DNA for the CDR3: TGTGCCAGTAGTATAGAGGTTGAGCAGTTCTTC. Its protein product is CASSIEVEQFF. The full variable domain, rest sourced from reference TRBV19 and TRBJ2-1, is DGGITQSPKYLFRKEGQNVTLSCEQNLNHDAMYWYRQDPGQGLRLIYYSQIVNDFQKGDIAEGYSVSREKKESFPLTVTSAQKNPTAFYLCASSIEVEQFFGPGTRLTVL.

In its sample, this clone was seen a few times. The gene calls are TRBV19 and TRBJ2-7; perhaps TRBD1 as D (5 bases). Trimming took off 7 bases at V and 4 bases at J, with 17 bases between the two ends. This CDR3 contains 14 residues. CDR1 LNHDA and CDR2 SQIVND come from the germline V gene (reference sequence). The DNA of the CDR3 is TGTGCCAGTACCTCATCGGCAGGGATTTACGAGCAGTACTTC. This codes for CASTSSAGIYEQYF.

The gene calls are TRBV28 and TRBJ1-2, with D uncertain. The V and J ends lost 3 bases and 11 bases respectively, with 19 bases between them. CDR3 length equals 14 residues. The germline V gene encodes CDR1 MDHEN and CDR2 SYDVKM. The CDR3 is CASSFPLTPRLYTF. CDR3 bases: TGTGCCAGCAGTTTTCCCCTGACACCTCGTCTGTACACCTTC.

The chain carries TRBV5-4 and TRBJ2-7; 7 bases fit TRBD2. The V gene end was trimmed by 3 bases and the J gene end by 3 bases; junction bases not matched to a gene: 9. The germline V gene has CDR1 SGHNT and CDR2 YYREEE (reference sequence). The CDR3 has 15 residues. The CDR3 DNA is TGTGCCAGCAGCTGGGGCGGGGGAGTCAACTACGAGCAGTACTTC. Translated: CASSWGGGVNYEQYF.

Comment on this clone: Additional DNA sequences in this sample encode the identical CDR3. This rearrangement joins TRBV7-2 to TRBJ2-3, with 8 positions matching TRBD2. V was pared by 1 base and J by 1 base, with 10 bases of the junction left unmatched. This CDR3 is 18 amino acids long. Germline V gives CDR1 SGHTA, CDR2 FQGNSA. The CDR3 region is CASSLGGRAGAGTDTQYF. CDR3 sequence (DNA): TGTGCCAGCAGCTTAGGGGGTCGAGCGGGGGCCGGCACAGATACGCAGTATTTT.

The chain links TRBV27 to TRBJ2-1; D is uncertain. Germline loops: CDR1 MNHEY, CDR2 SMNVEV (reference sequence). The CDR3 extends over 11 amino acids. Trimming cost V 2 bases and J 7 bases, with 3 bases left between them. Written as DNA, the CDR3 is TGTGCCAGCAGTTTAGGGAATGAGCAGTTCTTC. This sequence encodes CASSLGNEQFF.

V is TRBV19 and J is TRBJ1-6; no firm D call. CDR3 size: 17 residues. Germline V gives CDR1 LNHDA, CDR2 SQIVND (reference sequence). V was cut by 1 base and J by 0 bases, with 10 bases left in between. The CDR3 DNA reads TGTGCCAGTAGTATAGTCGCCGAGAGCTCCTATAATTCACCCCTCCACTTT. Translation: CASSIVAESSYNSPLHF.

V is TRBV13 and J is TRBJ1-1; weak D call: TRBD1 (5 bases). Looked up from germline, CDR1 is PRHDT and CDR2 is FYEKMQ (reference sequence). V lost 1 base to trimming and J lost 6 bases, with 6 bases between them. The CDR3 consists of 12 residues. CDR3 amino acids: CASSLEGAEAFF. CDR3 sequence (DNA): TGTGCCAGCAGCTTAGAAGGGGCTGAAGCTTTCTTT.

The V call is TRBV2, the J call TRBJ2-3; D may be TRBD2 (7 bases). The CDR3 extends over 14 amino acids. Germline CDR1 and CDR2: SNHLY and FYNNEI. The V end was cut by 6 bases, the J end by 6 bases, with 16 bases between. DNA of the CDR3: TGTGCCAGCAGCCTCTTGGGGGGGCCCGATACGCAGTATTTT. It encodes CASSLLGGPDTQYF.

CDR3: CASSLGQGRFSEQYF. CDR3 nucleotides: TGTGCCAGCAGCTTGGGACAGGGGAGGTTTAGCGAGCAGTACTTC. The gene calls are TRBV7-9 and TRBJ2-7, with 10 bases fitting TRBD1. The ends lost 3 bases at V and 6 bases at J; junction bases unmatched: 8. Germline CDR1 SEHNR, CDR2 FQNEAQ (reference sequence). The CDR3 is 15 amino acids.

The V gene is TRBV4-2, the J gene TRBJ1-2; D ambiguous. The CDR3 totals 13 residues. The V gene lost 0 bases and the J gene lost 7 bases, with 9 bases spanning the gap. CDR1 is LGHNA and CDR2 is YNFKEQ in the germline V gene. The CDR3 bases are TGTGCCAGCAGCCAAGATCGGGAATCTGGCTACACCTTC. It is translated as CASSQDRESGYTF.

This clone came up once. V and J are TRBV18 and TRBJ1-1; no definite D call. V was clipped by 2 bases and J by 4 bases, with 14 bases between them. The CDR3 contains 15 residues. Germline CDR1 reads KGHSH; CDR2 reads LQKENI. CDR3 region: CASSPVASWGTEAFF. In nucleotides, the CDR3 is TGTGCCAGCTCACCAGTAGCCAGTTGGGGCACTGAAGCTTTCTTT.

This clone was detected only a few times. The J gene is TRBJ2-7, the V gene TRBV30; D may match TRBD1 or TRBD2 (5 bases each). V was clipped by 2 bases and J by 9 bases, with 20 bases between them. The CDR3 consists of 14 residues. Per the germline V gene, CDR1 is GTSNPN and CDR2 is SVGIG (reference sequence). The CDR3 coding sequence is TGTGCCTGGAGTCGTCTCGCCAGGGCTGCGGGGCAGTACTTC. Encoded protein: CAWSRLARAAGQYF.

This chain joins TRBV7-6 and TRBJ1-2; D is unclear. V was shortened by 4 bases and J by 2 bases, with 8 bases between the two germline ends. Germline V gene data show CDR1 as SGHVS and CDR2 as FNYEAQ. The CDR3 contains 13 residues. The CDR3: CASSSTVNYGYTF. The CDR3 region has the DNA TGTGCCAGCAGCTCGACGGTAAACTATGGCTACACCTTC. The whole variable domain, remainder taken from reference TRBV7-6 and TRBJ1-2, is GAGVSQSPRYKVTKRGQDVALRCDPISGHVSLYWYRQALGQGPEFLTYFNYEAQQDKSGLPNDRFSAERPEGSISTLTIQRTEQRDSAMYRCASSSTVNYGYTFGSGTRLTVV.

The chain joins TRBV10-1 to TRBJ1-4; 10 nucleotides match TRBD1. There are 17 residues in the CDR3. In germline, CDR1 is WNHNN, CDR2 SYGVQD (reference sequence). Trimming removed 2 bases from V and 6 bases from J; junction bases left unmatched: 9. CDR3 nucleotides: TGCGCCAGCAGTGAGGGGACAGGGGCGAGCCGGGATGAAAAACTGTTTTTT. Translation: CASSEGTGASRDEKLFF.

V is TRBV5-8 and J is TRBJ2-7; D ambiguous. V was cut by 0 bases and J by 3 bases, with 7 bases left in between. Germline V lookup: CDR1 SGHTS, CDR2 YDEGEE. The CDR3 is 13 residues long. The CDR3 DNA sequence: TGTGCCAGCAGCTTGGGACACTTCTACGAGCAGTACTTC. Its translation is CASSLGHFYEQYF.

This clone was observed once. The chain couples TRBV3-1 (or the pseudogene TRBV3-2) to TRBJ1-6; the match to TRBD1 covers 7 bases. The CDR3 is 15 amino acids. Germline values: CDR1 LGHDT, CDR2 YNNKEL (reference sequence). V trimming: 0 bases; J trimming: 7 bases; junction bases outside the gene matches: 3. The CDR3 region is CASSQEATGNSPLHF. In DNA, the CDR3 is TGTGCCAGCAGCCAAGAGGCGACAGGGAATTCACCCCTCCACTTT.

This chain joins TRBV4-3 and TRBJ2-3; TRBD2 agrees at 14 bases. The CDR3 has 16 amino acids. From germline, CDR1 is LGHNA and CDR2 YSLEER. J lost 10 bases, V lost 3 bases, and 9 bases had no gene match. The CDR3 bases are TGCGCCAGCAGCCAGGCCGGACTAGCGGGAGGAGGGGCGCAGTATTTT. Protein: CASSQAGLAGGGAQYF.

V usage is TRBV7-9 and J usage is TRBJ2-7; a weak D match, TRBD1 (6 bases). The CDR3 is 16 amino acids. Per the germline V gene, CDR1 is SEHNR and CDR2 is FQNEAQ (reference sequence). The V gene lost 5 bases and the J gene lost 6 bases, with 23 bases spanning the gap. The CDR3 DNA follows: TGTGCCAGCAGCCGCCAAAACAGGGTACCTCCCCTCGAGCAGTACTTC. It is translated as CASSRQNRVPPLEQYF.

The chain carries TRBV2 and TRBJ1-1; no definite D call. V lost 2 bases to trimming and J lost 11 bases, with 21 bases between them. Germline assignment: CDR1 SNHLY and CDR2 FYNNEI. This CDR3 has 15 residues. CDR3 amino acids: CASSEYSEGPVSAFF. The CDR3 bases are TGTGCCAGCAGTGAATATTCTGAGGGCCCCGTCTCGGCTTTCTTT. Variable domain in full (rest from reference TRBV2 and TRBJ1-1): EPEVTQTPSHQVTQMGQEVILRCVPISNHLYFYWYRQILGQKVEFLVSFYNNEISEKSEIFDDQFSVERPDGSNFTLKIRSTKLEDSAMYFCASSEYSEGPVSAFFGQGTRLTVV.

The chain is built from TRBV25-1 and TRBJ1-2; no reliable D call. Germline assignment: CDR1 MGHDK and CDR2 SYGVNS. The CDR3 is made up of 12 amino acids. Trimming took off 1 base at V and 2 bases at J, with 2 bases between the two ends. The CDR3, as DNA: TGTGCCAGCAGTGAATTGAACTATGGCTACACCTTC. Its protein is CASSELNYGYTF.

The chain recombines TRBV11-2 with TRBJ1-2; 8 nucleotides line up with TRBD1. Germline V lookup: CDR1 SGHAT, CDR2 FQNNGV. The CDR3 has 16 amino acids. Losses at the gene ends were 5 bases for V and 7 bases for J; bases not matched to a gene: 15. The CDR3 sequence: CASSPIPSQGASGYTF. The CDR3, as DNA: TGTGCCAGCAGCCCCATTCCTTCCCAGGGGGCAAGTGGCTACACCTTC.

The chain joins TRBV12-3 or TRBV12-4 to TRBJ1-5; D ambiguous. The V end lost 8 bases, the J end lost 4 bases, and 9 bases lay between the germline ends. The CDR3 sequence is 12 residues long. CDR3 nucleotide sequence: TGTGCCAGCTCAGGTGGGAATCAGCCCCAGCATTTT. This encodes CASSGGNQPQHF.

The V gene is TRBV7-3, the J gene TRBJ1-2; no reliable D call. Per the germline V gene, CDR1 is SGHTA and CDR2 is FQGTGA. The V end lost 2 bases, the J end lost 0 bases, and 13 bases lay between the germline ends. This CDR3 has 16 residues. Here the CDR3 DNA reads TGTGCCAGCAGCTTATTTCCAGGAGTGTCTAACTATGGCTACACCTTC. Its protein is CASSLFPGVSNYGYTF.

The rearrangement links TRBV19 to TRBJ2-7, with TRBD1 as a possible D gene (5 bases). The CDR3 totals 14 residues. Germline V gene data show CDR1 as LNHDA and CDR2 as SQIVND (reference sequence). With 3 bases removed from V and 7 bases from J, the gap between germline ends came to 16 bases. The CDR3 nucleotides are TGTGCCAGTAGTATGACTCTCGTGGGGCATGAGCAGTACTTC. Translated: CASSMTLVGHEQYF.

The CDR3, as DNA: TGTGCCACCAGCAGAGTAAGGGCGGAATCCGGTTCACCCCTCCACTTT. As protein: CATSRVRAESGSPLHF. This chain links TRBV15 with TRBJ1-6; no reliable D call. The CDR3 has 16 residues. Germline V gene lookup returns CDR1 LNHNV and CDR2 YYDKDF (reference sequence). V gave up 1 base and J gave up 9 bases, with 16 bases separating them.

V usage is TRBV19 and J usage is TRBJ1-1; D is unclear. Trimming left V 1 base short and J 0 bases short, with 6 bases between. The germline V gene encodes CDR1 LNHDA and CDR2 SQIVND (reference sequence). The length of the CDR3 is 14 residues. The CDR3 bases are TGTGCCAGTAGTATAGTGAGCCTGAACACTGAAGCTTTCTTT. Translating gives CASSIVSLNTEAFF.